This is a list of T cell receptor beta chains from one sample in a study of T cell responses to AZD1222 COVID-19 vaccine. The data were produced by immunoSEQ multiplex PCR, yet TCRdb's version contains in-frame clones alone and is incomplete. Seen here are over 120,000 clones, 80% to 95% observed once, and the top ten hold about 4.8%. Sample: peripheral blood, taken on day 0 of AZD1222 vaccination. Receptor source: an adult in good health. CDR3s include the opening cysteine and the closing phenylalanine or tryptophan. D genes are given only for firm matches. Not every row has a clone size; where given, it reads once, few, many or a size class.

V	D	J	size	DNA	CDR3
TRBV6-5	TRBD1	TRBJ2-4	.	TGTGCCAGCACTTTCGACAGGGGTAAAAACATTCAGTACTTC	CASTFDRGKNIQYF
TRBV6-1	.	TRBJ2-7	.	TGTGCCAGCAGTGACCGGGCCCTCTCCTACGAGCAGTACTTC	CASSDRALSYEQYF
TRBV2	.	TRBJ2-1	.	TGTGCCAGCATTACTGTTACAGGGCTTGGACGTTACAATGAGCAGTTCTTC	CASITVTGLGRYNEQFF
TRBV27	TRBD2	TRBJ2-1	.	TGTGCCAGCAGTCGAGAGGGAGGGAATGAGCAGTTCTTC	CASSREGGNEQFF
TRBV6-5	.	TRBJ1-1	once	TGTGCCAGCAGTTACTCGTCAGGGCGGAACACTGAAGCTTTCTTT	CASSYSSGRNTEAFF
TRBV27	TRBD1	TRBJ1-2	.	TGTGCCAGCAGTAAGAGGGGGCGGGATGGCTACACCTTC	CASSKRGRDGYTF
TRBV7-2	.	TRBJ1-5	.	TGTGCCAGCAGCTTGTACAGGGATAGCAATCAGCCCCAGCATTTT	CASSLYRDSNQPQHF
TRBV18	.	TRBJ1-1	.	TGTGCCAGCTCACCTATAAATTCTGCAGGACAACTTATGAACACTGAAGCTTTCTTT	CASSPINSAGQLMNTEAFF
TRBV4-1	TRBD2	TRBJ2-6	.	TGCGCCAGCAGCCAAGGCCCCCCCGGAGCGGGGGGGTATGGGGCCAACGTCCTGACTTTC	CASSQGPPGAGGYGANVLTF
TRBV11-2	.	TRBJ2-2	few	TGTGCCAGCAGCCCCCACGAGGGTAGGCCCGGGGAGCTGTTTTTT	CASSPHEGRPGELFF
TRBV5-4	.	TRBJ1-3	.	TGTGCCAGCAGCTTACTCGAAAACTACAGAAACACCATATATTTT	CASSLLENYRNTIYF
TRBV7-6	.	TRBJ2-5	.	TGTGCCAGCAGCAGACAGGTCGGGGAGACCCAGTACTTC	CASSRQVGETQYF
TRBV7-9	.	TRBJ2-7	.	TGTGCCAGCACCCCAAGTATCGGCGGCGGTTACGAGCAGTACTTC	CASTPSIGGGYEQYF
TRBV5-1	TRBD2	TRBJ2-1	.	TGCGCCAGCAGCTCCATCGAGCGGGAGAACAATGAGCAGTTCTTC	CASSSIERENNEQFF
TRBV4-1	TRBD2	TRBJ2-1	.	TGCGCCAGCAGCCAGATAGCGGGGGTCCAGTACAATGAGCAGTTCTTC	CASSQIAGVQYNEQFF
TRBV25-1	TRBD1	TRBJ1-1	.	TGTGCCAGCAGTGGTCGACAGGGATCGAACACTGAAGCTTTCTTT	CASSGRQGSNTEAFF
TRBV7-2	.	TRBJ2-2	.	TGTGCCAGCAGCCCCTCCCTCGTCGGCGGGGAGCTGTTTTTT	CASSPSLVGGELFF
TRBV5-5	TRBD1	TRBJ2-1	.	TGTGCCAGCAGCCCGGAGACAGGGGCCCCCGCGAGCTCCTACAATGAGCAGTTCTTC	CASSPETGAPASSYNEQFF
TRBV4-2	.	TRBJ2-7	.	TGTGCCAGCAGCCAAGATGGTCCGGGGACTTCCTACGAGCAGTACTTC	CASSQDGPGTSYEQYF
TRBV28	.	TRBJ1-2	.	TGTGCCAGCAGTTTCGTAGGAGGTAACTATGGCTACACCTTC	CASSFVGGNYGYTF
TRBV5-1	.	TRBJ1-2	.	TGCGCCAGCAGCTTGGGTCTCAAGGGGGGCTACACCTTC	CASSLGLKGGYTF
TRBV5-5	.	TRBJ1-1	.	TGTGCCAGCAGCCTGATCGTGGGTGTGGGAAGCACTGAAGCTTTCTTT	CASSLIVGVGSTEAFF
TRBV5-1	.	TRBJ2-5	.	TGCGCCAGCAGAATGGACAGCGCCCAAGAGACCCAGTACTTC	CASRMDSAQETQYF
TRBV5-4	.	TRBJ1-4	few	TGTGCCAGCAGCCCCTCAGGGTGGCCTAATGAAAAACTGTTTTTT	CASSPSGWPNEKLFF
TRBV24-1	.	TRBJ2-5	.	TGTGCCACCAGTCGTGACAGTAATTACCAAGAGACCCAGTACTTC	CATSRDSNYQETQYF
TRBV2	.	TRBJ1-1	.	TGTGCCAGCAGGATAGGGACCCAGGCCACTGAAGCTTTCTTT	CASRIGTQATEAFF
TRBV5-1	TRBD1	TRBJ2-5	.	TGCGCCAGCAGCTTGGCAGGACAGGGATCCCGGGCGGGTCAGTACTTC	CASSLAGQGSRAGQYF
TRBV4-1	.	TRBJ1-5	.	TGCGCCAGCAGCCCCGGACTTGTTAGCAATCAGCCCCAGCATTTT	CASSPGLVSNQPQHF
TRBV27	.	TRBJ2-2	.	TGTGCCAGCAGTTTATCAGTGACCGGGAGCCTCGTCACCGGGGAGCTGTTTTTT	CASSLSVTGSLVTGELFF
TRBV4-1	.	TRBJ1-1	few	TGCGCCAGCAGCCATACCCATCGAGAAGTCACTGAAGCTTTCTTT	CASSHTHREVTEAFF
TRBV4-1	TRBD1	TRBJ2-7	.	TGCGCCAGCAGCCAAGGTTGGGACAGAGAATACGAGCAGTACTTC	CASSQGWDREYEQYF
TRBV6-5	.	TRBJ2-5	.	TGTGCCAGCAGGGCCCCGGGTTCAGAGACCCAGTACTTC	CASRAPGSETQYF
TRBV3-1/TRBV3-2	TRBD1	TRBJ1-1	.	TGTGCCAGCAGCCCGAACCAAGGGAACACAGGGGGGCTGAACACTGAAGCTTTCTTT	CASSPNQGNTGGLNTEAFF
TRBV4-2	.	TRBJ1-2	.	TGTGCCAGCAGCCATCAGACTAGTCCAGGGGTGGGCTACACCTTC	CASSHQTSPGVGYTF
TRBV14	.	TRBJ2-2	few	TGTGCCAGCAGCCGGACAGCCGTCGGGGAGCTGTTTTTT	CASSRTAVGELFF
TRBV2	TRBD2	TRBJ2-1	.	TGTGCCAGCAGTAGTTTAGCGGGAGGGCCAGCTTACAATGAGCAGTTCTTC	CASSSLAGGPAYNEQFF
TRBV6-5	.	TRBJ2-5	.	TGTGCCAGCAGTCCCACTGGGGCTCGACAGTACTTC	CASSPTGARQYF
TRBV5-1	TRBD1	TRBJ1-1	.	TGCGCCAGCAGCTTGGATCCAGGGGGGAACACTGAAGCTTTCTTT	CASSLDPGGNTEAFF
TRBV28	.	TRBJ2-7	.	TGTGCCAGCAGTTTATACGGCTATTACGAGCAGTACTTC	CASSLYGYYEQYF
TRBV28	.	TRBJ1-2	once	TGTGCCAGCAGTTCTAGGGATGGCTACACCTTC	CASSSRDGYTF
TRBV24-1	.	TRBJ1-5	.	TGTGCCACCAGTGAGGGAGGGGGAAGCAATCAGCCCCAGCATTTT	CATSEGGGSNQPQHF
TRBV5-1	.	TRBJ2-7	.	TGCGCCAGCAGCTTGCTACTAAACTACGAGCAGTACTTC	CASSLLLNYEQYF
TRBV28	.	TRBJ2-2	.	TGTGCCAGCAGTACTCCCCCAGGAGGGGGCACCGGGGAGCTGTTTTTT	CASSTPPGGGTGELFF
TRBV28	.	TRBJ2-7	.	TGTGCCAGCAGTTTCTTTCAGGGACGCGAGCAGTACTTC	CASSFFQGREQYF
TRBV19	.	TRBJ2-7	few	TGTGCCAGTAGTATAGTTCCTGCGAGCTCCTACGAGCAGTACTTC	CASSIVPASSYEQYF
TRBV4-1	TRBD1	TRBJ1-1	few	TGCGCCAGCAGCCAGTTGGACAGGGAAACCACTGAAGCTTTCTTT	CASSQLDRETTEAFF
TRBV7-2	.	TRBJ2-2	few	TGTGCCAGCAGCTTAGTGGGCAGGGCAAACGGGGAGCTGTTTTTT	CASSLVGRANGELFF
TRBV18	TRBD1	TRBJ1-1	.	TGTGCCAGCTCACCGGGACAGGGCGCCGCTGAAGCTTTCTTT	CASSPGQGAAEAFF
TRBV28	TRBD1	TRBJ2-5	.	TGTGCCAGCAGTACAAACAGGGGGATGGGGGAGACCCAGTACTTC	CASSTNRGMGETQYF
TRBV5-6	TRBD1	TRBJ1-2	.	TGTGCCAGCAGCCCCATTGGACAGGGCGAAAGCTACACCTTC	CASSPIGQGESYTF